The sample holds many counts of the clone carrying this T cell receptor (beta chain). This record comes from a study of prognosis after radiotherapy for stage I lung cancer. Study details: With a biologically effective dose of at least 100 Gy, radiotherapy took the form of SBRT split into 3 to 5 fractions.

Two-round multiplex PCR on genomic DNA was the method by which TCR beta CDR3 was amplified. Gene-specific primers for each TRBV and TRBJ gene drove first-round PCR. Universal primers were what the second PCR round relied on. Via MiXCR, TCRdb re-called the multiplex PCR reads, giving one row per CDR3 protein. The data contain 22,000 or so distinct CDR3 sequences, less than 50% of them singletons. Germline trimming cut 1 base from V and 2 bases from J; bases unmatched to any gene: 8. Germline V gene lookup returns CDR1 LGHNA and CDR2 YNFKEQ. This CDR3 has 17 residues. The material sequenced was PBMCs, taken before or after stereotactic body radiation therapy (not recorded which). The TCR originated in a donor older than 45 with non-small cell lung cancer. The chain couples TRBV4-2 to TRBJ1-2; 9 bases line up with TRBD1. Written as DNA, the CDR3 is TGTGCCAGCAGCCAAGTTCGGACAGGGGTCGGAAACTATGGCTACACCTTC. Translating gives CASSQVRTGVGNYGYTF.